A single sample is the source of the 23 T cell receptor beta chains below, sequenced in a study of T-cell reconstitution after alpha-beta-depleted transplantation in children (dated by TCRdb to about 2016). The method behind the library was PCR. TCRdb lists the instrument as Illumina HiSeq 2500. TCR library preparation used molecular barcoding, with unique molecular identifiers applied to normalize quantification of the TCRbeta repertoire. Using fastp at Q25 and MiXCR, TCRdb reprocessed the public reads and kept productive beta chains. Duplicate CDR3 protein sequences are folded into a single record with the most common DNA and genes. Counted in this sample were fewer than 1 million distinct CDR3 sequences; roughly 15% of them appeared once. Around 4.5% of the sample is taken by the ten largest. The sample's treatment or condition label is to be understood as: allogeneic hematopoietic cell transplantation with graft depleted of TCRalphabeta T cells and CD19 B cells.

The sequences come from PBMCs, mostly from graft donor cells, collected 360 days after TCRalphabeta/CD19-depleted stem cell transplant. Source of these receptors: a male patient aged 10 to 17 who had a stem cell transplant for acute lymphoblastic leukemia, so the T cells may come from the graft donor.

The rearrangement joins TRBV9 to TRBJ2-7, with 7 bases fitting TRBD1. This CDR3 contains 16 residues. Looked up from germline, CDR1 is SGDLS and CDR2 is YYNGEE. V shed 0 bases, J shed 3 bases, and the junction held 9 bases outside the gene matches. CDR3 coding DNA: TGTGCCAGCAGCGTAGACCCGGGACAGTTTGACTACGAGCAGTACTTC. Protein: CASSVDPGQFDYEQYF.

This clonotype was observed a handful of times. V and J are TRBV7-8 and TRBJ1-1; D is possibly TRBD1 (6 bases). The CDR3 spans 12 residues. Trimming cost V 5 bases and J 11 bases, with 15 bases left between them. Germline CDR1 is SGHVS and CDR2 is FQNEAQ. The CDR3 loop reads CASSVGGQLAFF. The CDR3, as DNA: TGTGCCAGCAGCGTCGGGGGCCAGTTGGCTTTCTTT.

The table lists this clonotype with a few counts. The V gene is TRBV10-3, the J gene TRBJ2-2, with TRBD1 matching over 9 bases. Germline V gives CDR1 ENHRY, CDR2 SYGVKD. After removal of 7 bases from V and 5 bases from J, the junction contained 2 bases not matched to a gene. This CDR3 has 13 residues. CDR3 nucleotide sequence: TGTGCCATCAAACAGGGGGCGACCGGGGAGCTGTTTTTT. Its protein is CAIKQGATGELFF.

Only a few counts were recorded for this clonotype. This chain uses TRBV6-1 with TRBJ1-5, with D possibly being TRBD1 (6 bases). Germline V gene lookup returns CDR1 MNHNS and CDR2 SASEGT. The V gene lost 5 bases and the J gene lost 0 bases, with 11 bases spanning the gap. The CDR3 consists of 15 residues. CDR3 protein: CASSRTVDSNQPQHF. The DNA of the CDR3 is TGTGCCAGCAGTAGGACAGTAGATAGCAATCAGCCCCAGCATTTT.

This clonotype was seen a handful of times. This sequence joins TRBV7-9 and TRBJ1-2; 9 positions agree with TRBD1. The germline gives CDR1 SEHNR, CDR2 FQNEAQ (reference sequence). V lost 5 bases, J lost 4 bases, and 11 bases stayed unmatched. CDR3 length equals 16 residues. The DNA of the CDR3 is TGTGCCAGCAGCGGGACAGGGAGAGTGTACGTCTATGGCTACACCTTC. It codes for CASSGTGRVYVYGYTF.

This rearrangement joins TRBV6-2 or TRBV6-3 to TRBJ2-3; 9 bases match TRBD2. The germline V gene has CDR1 MNHEY and CDR2 SVGEGT. V shed 2 bases and J 0 bases; nucleotides not matched to a gene: 6. CDR3 size: 17 residues. Here the CDR3 reads CASSYRPSGASTDTQYF. CDR3 DNA sequence: TGTGCCAGCAGTTACAGGCCTAGCGGGGCTAGCACAGATACGCAGTATTTT.

The chain combines TRBV5-1 with TRBJ2-1, with a weak D call TRBD1 (6 bases). This CDR3 comprises 16 residues. Trimming left V 6 bases short and J 0 bases short, with 16 bases between. The germline V gene encodes CDR1 SGHRS and CDR2 YFSETQ. CDR3 coding DNA: TGCGCCAGCACCCCCTCGACAGGCAGCTCCTACAATGAGCAGTTCTTC. It encodes CASTPSTGSSYNEQFF.

The chain recombines TRBV7-3 with TRBJ2-3; 12 nucleotides agree with TRBD2. CDR3 length: 16 residues. Germline V lookup: CDR1 SGHTA, CDR2 FQGTGA. V dropped 1 base and J dropped 6; count of bases not matched to a gene: 5. CDR3 residues: CASSLRLAGVSDTQYF. CDR3 nucleotide sequence: TGTGCCAGCAGCTTAAGACTAGCGGGAGTATCGGATACGCAGTATTTT.

This chain links TRBV7-9 with TRBJ2-6, with TRBD1 as a possible D gene (6 bases). The CDR3 runs 17 residues. Germline V gives CDR1 SEHNR, CDR2 FQNEAQ (reference sequence). Deletions cut 6 bases from V and 0 bases from J, with 15 bases between. The CDR3: CASRGDRWGSGANVLTF. The CDR3 DNA follows: TGTGCCAGCAGGGGAGACAGGTGGGGCTCTGGGGCCAACGTCCTGACTTTC.

This clonotype was seen a handful of times. This chain connects TRBV20-1 to TRBJ2-3; TRBD2 agrees at 8 bases. With 3 bases clipped from V and 2 bases from J, the junction kept 4 bases outside the gene matches. CDR3 length: 14 residues. Per germline, CDR1 DFQATT and CDR2 SNEGSKA (reference sequence). The CDR3 coding sequence is TGCAGTGCTAGCTCTAGCGGGCACACAGATACGCAGTATTTT. This sequence encodes CSASSSGHTDTQYF.

There are many counts of this clonotype. The chain uses TRBV20-1 and TRBJ2-1; 10 nucleotides line up with TRBD2. This CDR3 has 15 residues. Germline CDR1 DFQATT, CDR2 SNEGSKA (reference sequence). Trimming removed 3 bases from V and 9 bases from J; junction bases left unmatched: 11. The CDR3 DNA is TGCAGTGCTAGGGCTGAAAGCGGGAGGGCCTTTGAGCAGTTCTTC. Protein sequence: CSARAESGRAFEQFF.

This clonotype showed up just a few times. The chain is built from TRBV11-2 and TRBJ1-1; the D is unclear. CDR1 is SGHAT, CDR2 FQNNGV, per germline. The CDR3 runs 15 residues. Trimming cost V 5 bases and J 4 bases, with 17 bases left between them. The CDR3 loop reads CASSPNLAGGTEAFF. The CDR3 nucleotides read TGTGCCAGCAGCCCAAACCTGGCAGGAGGCACTGAAGCTTTCTTT.

The chain is built from TRBV12-5 and TRBJ2-1, with unresolved D. Trimming shortened V by 5 bases and J by 12 bases, and 11 bases separated the two germline ends. Germline values: CDR1 LGHNT, CDR2 FRNRAP. This CDR3 spans 11 amino acids. The CDR3 DNA reads TGTGCTAGTGGTCCCCGGGTACGGCAGTTCTTC. It codes for CASGPRVRQFF.

This chain links TRBV11-2 with TRBJ2-7; 11 nucleotides agree with TRBD1. Germline V gene sequence: CDR1 SGHAT, CDR2 FQNNGV. CDR3 length: 16 residues. The junction had 13 bases not matched to a gene; V was cut back by 5 bases and J by 7 bases. The CDR3 nucleotides are TGTGCCAGCAGCCGATTCCGGGACAGGGGGGTGCGGGAGCAGTACTTC. It yields the protein CASSRFRDRGVREQYF.

In its sample, this clonotype was seen a few times. The chain combines TRBV19 with TRBJ2-3; 7 bases fit TRBD2. The junction had 5 bases not matched to a gene; V was cut back by 5 bases and J by 0 bases. CDR1 LNHDA and CDR2 SQIVND come from the germline V gene (reference sequence). This CDR3 comprises 15 residues. The DNA of the CDR3 is TGTGCCAGTAGTCGGGGCGGGGGAAGCACAGATACGCAGTATTTT. Its protein product is CASSRGGGSTDTQYF.

This clonotype was recorded a few times. DNA of the CDR3: TGTGCCAGCAGATTTCGCCCGGGACGGCTCTACGAGCAGTACTTC. Its translation: CASRFRPGRLYEQYF. V usage is TRBV6-1 and J usage is TRBJ2-7; D might be TRBD1 or TRBD2, each matching 5 bases. Germline CDR1 and CDR2: MNHNS and SASEGT. V was pared by 6 bases and J by 3 bases, with 18 bases between. This CDR3 contains 15 residues.

The table lists this clonotype with a few counts. V usage is TRBV5-1 and J usage is TRBJ2-2; 9 bases map to TRBD2. The trim removed 4 bases at V and 3 bases at J, leaving 7 bases unmatched. The CDR3 runs 16 residues. CDR1 SGHRS and CDR2 YFSETQ come from the germline V gene. Here the CDR3 reads CASSRLAGEYTGELFF. DNA of the CDR3: TGCGCCAGCAGCCGATTAGCGGGAGAATACACCGGGGAGCTGTTTTTT.

In regard to this clonotype: The CDR3 ends on some other residue instead of the conserved phenylalanine or tryptophan, so this is likely a read error. The chain couples TRBV5-1 to TRBJ1-1, with 8 bases matching TRBD1. Germline V gene lookup returns CDR1 SGHRS and CDR2 YFSETQ. This CDR3 spans 16 amino acids. The trim removed 0 bases at V and 2 bases at J, leaving 6 bases unmatched. The CDR3 nucleotides read TGCGCCAGCAGCTTGGTGGCCGGGACAGGAAACACTGAAGCTTTCTCT. It yields the protein CASSLVAGTGNTEAFS.

This clonotype was observed a few times. The CDR3 DNA sequence: TGTGCCACCAGCAGGTTACCGGGACAGGAAGAGACCCAGTACTTC. Its protein product is CATSRLPGQEETQYF. J is TRBJ2-5 and V is TRBV15; 8 positions agree with TRBD1. The CDR3 spans 15 residues. Germline V gives CDR1 LNHNV, CDR2 YYDKDF (reference sequence). Trimming cost V 3 bases and J 3 bases; bases outside gene matches: 6.

V is TRBV11-2 and J is TRBJ2-7, with a tentative D call TRBD1 (6 bases). Germline V lookup: CDR1 SGHAT, CDR2 FQNNGV. V lost 1 base and J lost 4, with 17 bases in between. This CDR3 spans 16 amino acids. CDR3 DNA: TGTGCCAGCAGCTTAGGGCGAGGACAGAGAAATTACGAGCAGTACTTC. This encodes CASSLGRGQRNYEQYF.

This clonotype has only a few counts. The chain carries TRBV27 and TRBJ1-5; a weak D match, TRBD1 (6 bases). The CDR3 has 14 residues. Trimming pared 2 bases from V and 4 bases from J, leaving 9 bases between. Germline V CDR1 and CDR2: MNHEY, SMNVEV (reference sequence). The CDR3 protein is CASSLHGQNQPQHF. In nucleotides, the CDR3 is TGTGCCAGCAGTTTACACGGACAGAATCAGCCCCAGCATTTT.

In its sample, this clonotype was seen a few times. The V and J genes are TRBV20-1 and TRBJ2-7; 7 nucleotides line up with TRBD2. This CDR3 has 12 residues. Looked up from germline, CDR1 is DFQATT and CDR2 is SNEGSKA (reference sequence). V trimming: 4 bases; J trimming: 2 bases; junction bases outside the gene matches: 2. In DNA form, the CDR3 reads TGCAGTGCTAATCGGGGGGCCTACGAGCAGTACTTC. Translation: CSANRGAYEQYF.

This clonotype appeared a few times. J is TRBJ2-7 and V is TRBV11-2; 9 positions match TRBD2. J gave up 7 bases and V 5 bases, and 9 bases lay outside the gene matches. The length of the CDR3 is 14 residues. The germline V gene encodes CDR1 SGHAT and CDR2 FQNNGV. CDR3 DNA sequence: TGTGCCAGCAGCGTCGGACTAGCGATAGTAGAGCAGTACTTC. This translates into CASSVGLAIVEQYF.